This TCR beta chain was profiled in a study of monozygotic twins with inflammatory bowel disease. Notes on the study in general: IBD patients shared fewer clonotypes with other individuals than healthy twins, especially patients with disease activity signs. The study found lower TCRbeta diversity (inverse Simpson) in IBD patients than in healthy co-twins.

Per donor, under 3 ml of blood was collected and frozen. Total RNA, at 3500 ng, went into every TCR library. For each CDR3 protein, TCRdb gives one entry from its re-call of the 5' RACE reads, without DNA. The table lists approximately 390,000 distinct CDR3 sequences. On this clonotype: Its target is not known.

The germline V gene has CDR1 MGHDK and CDR2 SYGVNS. The CDR3 extends over 13 amino acids. Sequenced: blood. This clonotype was obtained from a human donor with ulcerative colitis or Crohn's disease, or a healthy co-twin of an affected twin (not recorded which). The chain combines TRBV25-1 with TRBJ2-4; no DNA is available, so the TRBD1 call from TCRdb remains unchecked. CDR3 region: CASSWGAKNIQYF.